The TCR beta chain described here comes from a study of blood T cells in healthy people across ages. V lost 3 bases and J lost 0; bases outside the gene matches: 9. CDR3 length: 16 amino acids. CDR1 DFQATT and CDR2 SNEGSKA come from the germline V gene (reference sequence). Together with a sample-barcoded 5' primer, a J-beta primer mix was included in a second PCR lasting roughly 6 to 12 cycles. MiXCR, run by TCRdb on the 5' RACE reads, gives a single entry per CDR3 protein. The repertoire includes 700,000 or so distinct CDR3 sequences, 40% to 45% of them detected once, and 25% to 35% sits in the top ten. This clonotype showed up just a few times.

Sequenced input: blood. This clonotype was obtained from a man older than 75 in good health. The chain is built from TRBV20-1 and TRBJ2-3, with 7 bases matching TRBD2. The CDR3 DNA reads TGCAGTGCTAGTGGTTGGCAGGGAGGGAGCACAGATACGCAGTATTTT. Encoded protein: CSASGWQGGSTDTQYF.